This T cell receptor (beta chain) derives from a study of breast tumors, draining lymph nodes, adjacent tissues (dated by TCRdb to about 2016). Regarding the complete study: In breast cancer patients, the study compared the TCR beta repertoires of tumor, adjacent nontumor tissue and axillary lymph nodes. In human breast cancer, the study set out to assess how tumor, surrounding tissue and draining lymph node repertoires relate to one another and whether T cells might be exchanged between them. The investigation overall reported the following: The data were judged consistent with most tumor T cells deriving from the lymph node and then expanding within tumor tissue. Tumor T-cell repertoires showed less diversity than lymph node repertoires and more diversity than nontumor tissue repertoires, and tumor T-cell repertoires showed preferential V and J gene usage. The similarity between tumor and nontumor tissue repertoires was significantly greater in luminal-like breast cancer than in basal-like breast cancer. The study presented the conclusion that tumor T cells originate in lymph nodes as consistent with a hypothesis, not as something directly demonstrated.

The V and J ends are trimmed by 10 bases and 2 bases, leaving 15 bases between them. The CDR3 runs 14 amino acids, cysteine and phenylalanine included. Kept here is only the CDR3 DNA, which spans 42 bases and is read in frame from base 1. The germline V gene gives CDR1 as SGHVS and CDR2 as FNYEAQ. The sequencer listed for this sample is Illumina HiSeq 2000. TCR beta chain libraries were generated through multiplex PCR amplification. High-throughput sequencing was used to analyze the amplified TCR beta chain products. TCRdb redid the processing of the public reads, applying fastp at Q25 and MiXCR, and retained in-frame beta chains. Here each entry gathers all rows of one CDR3 protein and keeps the most common genes and DNA. The sample records approximately 60,000 distinct CDR3 sequences, less than 60% of which are singletons. The ten largest clones capture around a fifth of the sample. On this clonotype: Its antigen is currently not known. No much larger clone is present one base from it, and per-base qualities are unavailable.

The chain uses TRBV7-6 and TRBJ1-3, and perhaps TRBD1 as D gene, on 5 matching bases. The TCR was taken from a female donor with breast cancer. Some clones in this sample may be carry-over from other donors' samples. Sequencing input: breast tumor tissue. At the DNA level, the sequence is TGTGCCATAACGACAGTCTTGACTGGAAACACCATATATTTT. The resulting protein is CAITTVLTGNTIYF.